This T cell receptor beta chain is from a study of T cells in localized non-small cell lung cancer. Some clones are missing from TCRdb's copy, which holds only in-frame ones; the method was immunoSEQ multiplex PCR. The repertoire has 15,000 to 18,000 clones, about 90% of them found once; the top ten carry approximately 30%. Regarding the study as a whole: It was uninvolved adjacent lung that showed the highest T cell clonality, exceeding tumor. In adjacent lung, a median around 57 of the top 100 tumor clones were found.

This clone was observed a handful of times. Its antigen is not identified. This CDR3 contains 13 residues. The ends were cut back, 6 bases at V and 8 bases at J, with 14 bases in the middle. The germline gives CDR1 MNHEY, CDR2 SMNVEV (reference sequence). This TCR came from a male donor at least 60 years old with stage II lung adenocarcinoma. The starting material was peripheral blood mononuclear cells, obtained before any cancer treatment. The chain is built from TRBV27 and TRBJ2-4; D is possibly TRBD1 (6 bases). CDR3 protein: CASSRQALDIQYF. CDR3 DNA sequence: TGTGCCAGCAGCCGACAGGCCTTAGACATTCAGTACTTC.